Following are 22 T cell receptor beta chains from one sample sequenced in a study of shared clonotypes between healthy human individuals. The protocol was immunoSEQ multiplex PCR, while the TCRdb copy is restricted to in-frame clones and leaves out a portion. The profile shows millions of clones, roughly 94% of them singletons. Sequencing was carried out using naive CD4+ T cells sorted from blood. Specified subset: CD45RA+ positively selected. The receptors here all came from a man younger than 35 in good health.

The CDR3 nucleotides read TGTGCCAGCAGCGACCCGATAGGATTCGAACAGAACTATGGCTACACCTTC. Protein: CASSDPIGFEQNYGYTF. The V and J genes are TRBV9 and TRBJ1-2; D remains ambiguous. V dropped 3 bases and J dropped 2 bases, with 20 bases sitting between them. The germline CDR1 and CDR2 sequences are SGDLS and YYNGEE. The CDR3 spans 17 residues. Variable domain in full (rest from reference TRBV9 and TRBJ1-2): DSGVTQTPKHLITATGQRVTLRCSPRSGDLSVYWYQQSLDQGLQFLIQYYNGEERAKGNILERFSAQQFPDLHSELNLSSLELGDSALYFCASSDPIGFEQNYGYTFGSGTRLTVV.

CDR3 residues: CASSLSGGVAGELFF. CDR3 sequence (DNA): TGTGCCAGCAGTTTGTCGGGGGGCGTTGCCGGGGAGCTGTTTTTT. The V call is TRBV28, the J call TRBJ2-2; a possible D gene is TRBD2 (7 bases). Germline V lookup: CDR1 MDHEN, CDR2 SYDVKM. This CDR3 has 15 residues. V was pared by 3 bases and J by 6 bases, with 14 bases between.

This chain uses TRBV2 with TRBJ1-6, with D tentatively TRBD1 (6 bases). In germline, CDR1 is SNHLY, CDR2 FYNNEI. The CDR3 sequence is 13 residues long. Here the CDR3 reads CAVGGQPNSPLHF. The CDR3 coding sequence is TGTGCAGTAGGGGGACAACCTAATTCACCCCTCCACTTT.

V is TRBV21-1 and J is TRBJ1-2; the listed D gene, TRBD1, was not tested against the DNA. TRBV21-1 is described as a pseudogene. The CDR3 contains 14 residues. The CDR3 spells CASSKARGNYGYTF. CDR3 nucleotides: TGTGCCAGCAGCAAAGCTAGGGGTAACTATGGCTACACCTTC.

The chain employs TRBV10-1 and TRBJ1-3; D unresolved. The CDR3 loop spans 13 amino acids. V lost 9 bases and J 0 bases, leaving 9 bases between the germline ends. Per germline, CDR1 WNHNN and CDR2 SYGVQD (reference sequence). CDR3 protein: CASSIDSGNTIYF. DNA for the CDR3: TGCGCCAGTTCGATTGACTCTGGAAACACCATATATTTT.

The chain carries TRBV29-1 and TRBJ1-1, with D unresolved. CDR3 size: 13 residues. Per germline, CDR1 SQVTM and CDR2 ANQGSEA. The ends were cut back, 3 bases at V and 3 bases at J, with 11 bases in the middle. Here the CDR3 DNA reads TGCAGCGTTGATCGGGCCAGTTACACTGAAGCTTTCTTT. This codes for CSVDRASYTEAFF.

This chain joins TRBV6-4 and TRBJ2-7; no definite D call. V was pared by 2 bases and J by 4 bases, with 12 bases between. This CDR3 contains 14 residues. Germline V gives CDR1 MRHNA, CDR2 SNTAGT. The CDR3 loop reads CASSDGLSLYEQYF. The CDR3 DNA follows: TGTGCCAGCAGTGACGGCCTCAGTTTGTACGAGCAGTACTTC.

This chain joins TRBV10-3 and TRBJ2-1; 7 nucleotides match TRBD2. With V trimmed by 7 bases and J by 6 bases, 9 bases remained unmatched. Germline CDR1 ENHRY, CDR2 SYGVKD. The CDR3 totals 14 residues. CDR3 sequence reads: CAIMERDQPNEQFF. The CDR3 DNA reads TGTGCCATCATGGAGCGGGACCAGCCCAATGAGCAGTTCTTC.

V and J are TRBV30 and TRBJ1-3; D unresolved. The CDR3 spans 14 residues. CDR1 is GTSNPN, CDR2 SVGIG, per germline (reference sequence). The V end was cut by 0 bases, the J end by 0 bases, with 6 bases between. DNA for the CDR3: TGTGCCTGGAGTGTACCCGGCTCTGGAAACACCATATATTTT. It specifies CAWSVPGSGNTIYF. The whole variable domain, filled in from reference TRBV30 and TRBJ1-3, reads SQTIHQWPATLVQPVGSPLSLECTVEGTSNPNLYWYRQAAGRGLQLLFYSVGIGQISSEVPQNLSASRPQDRQFILSSKKLLLSDSGFYLCAWSVPGSGNTIYFGEGSWLTVV.

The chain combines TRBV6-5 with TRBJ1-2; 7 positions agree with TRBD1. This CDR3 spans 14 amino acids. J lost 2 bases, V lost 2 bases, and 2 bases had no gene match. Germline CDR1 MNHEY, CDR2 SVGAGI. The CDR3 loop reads CASSYNRGNYGYTF. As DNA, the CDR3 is TGTGCCAGCAGTTACAACAGGGGCAACTATGGCTACACCTTC.

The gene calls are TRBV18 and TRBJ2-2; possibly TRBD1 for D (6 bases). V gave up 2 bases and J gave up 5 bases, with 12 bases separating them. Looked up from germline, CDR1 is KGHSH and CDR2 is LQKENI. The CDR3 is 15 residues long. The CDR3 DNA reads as TGTGCCAGCTCACCAAGACAGGTAGCGACCGGGGAGCTGTTTTTT. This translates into CASSPRQVATGELFF.

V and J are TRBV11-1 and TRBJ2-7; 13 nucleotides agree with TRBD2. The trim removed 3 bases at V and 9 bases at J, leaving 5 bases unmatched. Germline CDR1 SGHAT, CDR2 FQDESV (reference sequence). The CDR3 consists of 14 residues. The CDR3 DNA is TGTGCCAGCAGCTTGACTAGCGGGAGGTCGGGGCAGTACTTC. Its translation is CASSLTSGRSGQYF. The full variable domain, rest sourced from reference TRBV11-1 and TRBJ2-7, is EAEVAQSPRYKITEKSQAVAFWCDPISGHATLYWYRQILGQGPELLVQFQDESVVDDSQLPKDRFSAERLKGVDSTLKIQPAELGDSAMYLCASSLTSGRSGQYFGPGTRLTVT.

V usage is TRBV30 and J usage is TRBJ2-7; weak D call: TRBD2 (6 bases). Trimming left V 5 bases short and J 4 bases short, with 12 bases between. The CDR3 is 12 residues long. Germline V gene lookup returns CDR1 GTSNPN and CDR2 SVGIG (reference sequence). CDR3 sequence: CAWSGAFYEQYF. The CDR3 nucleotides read TGTGCCTGGTCGGGAGCTTTTTACGAGCAGTACTTC.

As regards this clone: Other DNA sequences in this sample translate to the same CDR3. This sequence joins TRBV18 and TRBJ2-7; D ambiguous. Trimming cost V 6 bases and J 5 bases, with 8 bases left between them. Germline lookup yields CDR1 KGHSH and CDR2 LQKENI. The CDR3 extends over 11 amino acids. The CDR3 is CASSPSNEQYF. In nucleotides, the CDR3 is TGTGCCAGCTCCCCCAGCAACGAGCAGTACTTC.

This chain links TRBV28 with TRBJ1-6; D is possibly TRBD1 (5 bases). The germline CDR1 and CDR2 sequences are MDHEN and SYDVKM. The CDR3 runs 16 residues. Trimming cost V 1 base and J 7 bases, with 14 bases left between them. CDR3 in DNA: TGTGCCAGCAGTTTATTGGGAGGGGCGGTGAATTCACCCCTCCACTTT. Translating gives CASSLLGGAVNSPLHF.

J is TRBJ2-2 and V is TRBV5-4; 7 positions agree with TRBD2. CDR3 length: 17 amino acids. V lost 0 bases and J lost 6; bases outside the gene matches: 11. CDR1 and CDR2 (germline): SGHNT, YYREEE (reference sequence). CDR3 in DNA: TGTGCCAGCAGCTTGGCCAAAGGGGCGGGGGAAGCCGGGGAGCTGTTTTTT. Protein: CASSLAKGAGEAGELFF.

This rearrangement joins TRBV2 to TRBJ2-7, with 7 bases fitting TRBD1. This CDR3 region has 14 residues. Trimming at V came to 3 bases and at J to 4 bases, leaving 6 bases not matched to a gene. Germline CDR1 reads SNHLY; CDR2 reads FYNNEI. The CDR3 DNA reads TGTGCCAGCAGTGATGCTTTCAGGGGGTACGAGCAGTACTTC. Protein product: CASSDAFRGYEQYF.

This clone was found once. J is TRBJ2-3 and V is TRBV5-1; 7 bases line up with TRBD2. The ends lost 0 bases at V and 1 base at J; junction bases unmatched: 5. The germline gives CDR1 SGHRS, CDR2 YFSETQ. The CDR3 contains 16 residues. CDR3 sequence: CASSLVAGAGTDTQYF. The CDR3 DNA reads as TGCGCCAGCAGCTTGGTCGCGGGAGCGGGCACAGATACGCAGTATTTT.

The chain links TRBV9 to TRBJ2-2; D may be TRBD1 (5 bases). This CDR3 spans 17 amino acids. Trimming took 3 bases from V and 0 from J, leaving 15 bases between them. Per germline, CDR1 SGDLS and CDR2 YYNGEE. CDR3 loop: CASSALIWGANTGELFF. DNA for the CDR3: TGTGCCAGCAGCGCCCTGATCTGGGGCGCGAACACCGGGGAGCTGTTTTTT.

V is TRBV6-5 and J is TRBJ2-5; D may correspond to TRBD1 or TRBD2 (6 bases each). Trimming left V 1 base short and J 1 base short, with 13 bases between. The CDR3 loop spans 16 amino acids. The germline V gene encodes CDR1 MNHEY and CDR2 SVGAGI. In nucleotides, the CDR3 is TGTGCCAGCAGTTACTGGGGGGCATCGGGCCAAGAGACCCAGTACTTC. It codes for CASSYWGASGQETQYF.

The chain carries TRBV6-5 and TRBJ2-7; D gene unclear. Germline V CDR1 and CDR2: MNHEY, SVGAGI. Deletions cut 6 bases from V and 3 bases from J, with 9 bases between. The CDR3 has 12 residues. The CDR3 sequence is CASRDGFYEQYF. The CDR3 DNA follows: TGTGCCAGCAGGGACGGATTCTACGAGCAGTACTTC.

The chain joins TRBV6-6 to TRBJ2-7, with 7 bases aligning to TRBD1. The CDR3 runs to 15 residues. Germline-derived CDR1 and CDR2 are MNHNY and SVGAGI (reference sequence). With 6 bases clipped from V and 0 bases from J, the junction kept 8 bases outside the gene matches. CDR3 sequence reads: CASRPGTVLSYEQYF. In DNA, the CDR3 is TGTGCCAGCAGGCCCGGGACAGTTCTCTCCTACGAGCAGTACTTC.